The table lists the clone carrying this TCR beta chain with a few counts. The antigen remains undetermined. The sample belongs to a study of T cell repertoires in cytomegalovirus infection. TCRdb called the reads again in MiXCR, with one record for every CDR3 protein. The sample has around 300,000 distinct CDR3 sequences; 22% are singletons. The germline V gene encodes CDR1 MNHEY and CDR2 SVGEGT. Trimming cost V 5 bases and J 6 bases, with 13 bases left between them. The CDR3 contains 13 residues. Study observations and caveats: Adding up the frequency of public TCR beta families identified people who carried CMV plus the relevant HLA.

This chain joins TRBV6-2 or TRBV6-3 and TRBJ1-1; D remains ambiguous. The starting material was cultured PBMCs, obtained from culture after CMV antigen stimulation. The clonotype was recovered from a human donor in good health (CMV status not recorded). Some clones in this sample may be carry-over from other donors' samples. CDR3 loop: CASSQGLGAEAFF. DNA for the CDR3: TGTGCCAGCAGTCAAGGACTGGGCGCTGAAGCTTTCTTT.